This T cell receptor beta chain was found in a study of blood T cell repertoires in COVID-19. Data came from immunoSEQ multiplex PCR; TCRdb stores just in-frame clones and leaves some out. The data hold around 170,000 clones, with about 74% observed a single time. Germline V gene data show CDR1 as SEHNR and CDR2 as FQNEAQ (reference sequence). The CDR3 runs 13 residues. Trimming left V 2 bases short and J 8 bases short, with 12 bases between. Sample: peripheral blood. The chain combines TRBV7-9 with TRBJ1-1; D uncertain. The TCR comes from a woman older than 75 with acute or convalescent COVID-19. CDR3 coding DNA: TGTGCCAGCAGCTTACGAATGGGCGGGGAAGCTTTCTTT. It yields the protein CASSLRMGGEAFF.